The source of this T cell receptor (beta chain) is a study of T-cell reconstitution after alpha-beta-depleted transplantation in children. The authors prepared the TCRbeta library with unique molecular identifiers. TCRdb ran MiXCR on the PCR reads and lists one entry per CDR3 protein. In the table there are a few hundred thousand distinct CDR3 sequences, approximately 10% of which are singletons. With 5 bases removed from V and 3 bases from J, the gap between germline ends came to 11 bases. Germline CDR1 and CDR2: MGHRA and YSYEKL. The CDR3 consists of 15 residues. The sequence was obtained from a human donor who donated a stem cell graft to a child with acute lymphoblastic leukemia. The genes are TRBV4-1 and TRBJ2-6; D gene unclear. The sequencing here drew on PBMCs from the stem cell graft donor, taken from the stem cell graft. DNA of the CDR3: TGCGCCAGCAGCTTAGGACGTGGTGGGGCCAACGTCCTGACTTTC. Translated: CASSLGRGGANVLTF.